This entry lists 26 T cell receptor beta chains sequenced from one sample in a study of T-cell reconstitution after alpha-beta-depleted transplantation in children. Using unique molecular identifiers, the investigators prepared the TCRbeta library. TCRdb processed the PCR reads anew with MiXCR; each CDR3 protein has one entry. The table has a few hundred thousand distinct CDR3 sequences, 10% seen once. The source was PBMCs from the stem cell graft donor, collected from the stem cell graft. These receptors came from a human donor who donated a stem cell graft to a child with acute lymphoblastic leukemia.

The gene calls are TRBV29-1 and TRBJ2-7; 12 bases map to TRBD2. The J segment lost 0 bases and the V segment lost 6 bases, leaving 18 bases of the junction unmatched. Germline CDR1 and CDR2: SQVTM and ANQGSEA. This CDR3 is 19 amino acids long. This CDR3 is CSVLLDDGTSGSFSYEQYF. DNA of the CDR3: TGCAGCGTGCTTTTGGATGATGGGACTAGCGGGTCGTTCTCCTACGAGCAGTACTTC.

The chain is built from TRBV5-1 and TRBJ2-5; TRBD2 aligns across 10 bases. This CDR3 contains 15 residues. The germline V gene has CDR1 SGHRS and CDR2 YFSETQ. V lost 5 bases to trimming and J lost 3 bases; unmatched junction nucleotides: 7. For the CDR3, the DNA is TGCGCCAGCAGGGGATCCGGGACTAGCGAAGAGACCCAGTACTTC. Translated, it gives CASRGSGTSEETQYF.

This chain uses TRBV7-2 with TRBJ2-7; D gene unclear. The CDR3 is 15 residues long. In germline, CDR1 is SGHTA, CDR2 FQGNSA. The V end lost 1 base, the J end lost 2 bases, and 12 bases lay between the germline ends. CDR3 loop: CASSLEWVGTYEQYF. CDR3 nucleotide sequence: TGTGCCAGCAGCTTAGAATGGGTGGGGACCTACGAGCAGTACTTC.

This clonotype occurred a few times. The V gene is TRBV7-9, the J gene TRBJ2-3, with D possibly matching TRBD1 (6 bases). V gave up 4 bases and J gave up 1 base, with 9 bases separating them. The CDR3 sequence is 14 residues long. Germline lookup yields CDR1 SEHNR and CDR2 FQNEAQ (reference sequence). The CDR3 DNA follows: TGTGCCAGCAGCTGGACAGCCCGCACAGATACGCAGTATTTT. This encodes CASSWTARTDTQYF.

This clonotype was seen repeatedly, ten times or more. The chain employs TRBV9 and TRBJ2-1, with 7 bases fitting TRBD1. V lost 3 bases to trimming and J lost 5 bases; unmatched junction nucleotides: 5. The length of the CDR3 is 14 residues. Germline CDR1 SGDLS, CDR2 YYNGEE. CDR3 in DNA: TGTGCCAGCAGCGCCTCGGACAGGCACAATGAGCAGTTCTTC. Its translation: CASSASDRHNEQFF.

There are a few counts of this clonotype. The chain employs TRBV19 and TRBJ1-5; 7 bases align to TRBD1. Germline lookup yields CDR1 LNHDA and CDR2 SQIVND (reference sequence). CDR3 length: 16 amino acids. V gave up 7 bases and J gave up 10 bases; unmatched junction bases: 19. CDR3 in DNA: TGTGCCAGTAACCCCGGAGGGACAGCTACTCTCGACCCCCAGCATTTT. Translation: CASNPGGTATLDPQHF.

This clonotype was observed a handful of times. Here the CDR3 DNA reads TGTGCCAGCAGCCGACGACGGGGGCAAGAGACCCAGTACTTC. It translates to CASSRRRGQETQYF. The J gene is TRBJ2-5, the V gene TRBV7-2, with D possibly being TRBD2 (6 bases). Germline V CDR1 and CDR2: SGHTA, FQGNSA. The CDR3 covers 14 residues. V lost 5 bases, J lost 2 bases, and 12 bases lay in between.

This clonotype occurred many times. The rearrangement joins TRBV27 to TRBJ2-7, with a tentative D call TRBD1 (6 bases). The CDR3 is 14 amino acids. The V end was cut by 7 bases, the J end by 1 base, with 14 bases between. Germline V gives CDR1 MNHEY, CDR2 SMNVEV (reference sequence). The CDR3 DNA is TGTGCCAGCATCGGGACACACAGGTCCTACGAGCAGTACTTC. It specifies CASIGTHRSYEQYF.

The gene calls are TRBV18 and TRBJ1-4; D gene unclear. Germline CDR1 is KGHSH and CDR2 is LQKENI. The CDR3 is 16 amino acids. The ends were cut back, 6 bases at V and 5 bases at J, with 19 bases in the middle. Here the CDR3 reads CASSLTPGRKNEKLFF. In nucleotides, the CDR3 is TGTGCCAGCTCTCTTACCCCCGGACGGAAAAATGAAAAACTGTTTTTT.

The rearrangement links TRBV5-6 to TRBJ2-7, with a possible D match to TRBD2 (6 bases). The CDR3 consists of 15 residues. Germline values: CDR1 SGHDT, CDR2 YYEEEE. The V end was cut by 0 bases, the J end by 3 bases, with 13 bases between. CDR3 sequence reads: CASSLVSGVYYEQYF. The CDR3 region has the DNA TGTGCCAGCAGCTTGGTATCGGGGGTCTACTACGAGCAGTACTTC. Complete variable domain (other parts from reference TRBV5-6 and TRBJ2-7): DAGVTQSPTHLIKTRGQQVTLRCSPKSGHDTVSWYQQALGQGPQFIFQYYEEEERQRGNFPDRFSGHQFPNYSSELNVNALLLGDSALYLCASSLVSGVYYEQYFGPGTRLTVT.

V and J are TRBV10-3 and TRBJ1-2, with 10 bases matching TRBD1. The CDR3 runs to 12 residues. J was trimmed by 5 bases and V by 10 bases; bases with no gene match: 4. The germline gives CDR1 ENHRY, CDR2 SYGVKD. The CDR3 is CASRQGAYGYTF. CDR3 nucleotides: TGTGCCAGCCGACAGGGGGCATATGGCTACACCTTC.

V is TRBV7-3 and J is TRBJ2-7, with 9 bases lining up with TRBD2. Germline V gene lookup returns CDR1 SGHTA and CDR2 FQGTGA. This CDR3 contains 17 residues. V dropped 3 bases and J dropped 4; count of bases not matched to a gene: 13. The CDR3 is CASSLRASGRLRYEQYF. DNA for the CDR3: TGTGCCAGCAGCTTGAGGGCCAGCGGGAGGCTGCGATACGAGCAGTACTTC.

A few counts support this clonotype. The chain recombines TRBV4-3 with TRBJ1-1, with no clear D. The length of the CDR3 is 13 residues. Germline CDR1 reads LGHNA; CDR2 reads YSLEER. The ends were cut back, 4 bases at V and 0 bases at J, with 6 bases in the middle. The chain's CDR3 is CASSPRLNTEAFF. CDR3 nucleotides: TGCGCCAGCAGCCCTCGGCTGAACACTGAAGCTTTCTTT.

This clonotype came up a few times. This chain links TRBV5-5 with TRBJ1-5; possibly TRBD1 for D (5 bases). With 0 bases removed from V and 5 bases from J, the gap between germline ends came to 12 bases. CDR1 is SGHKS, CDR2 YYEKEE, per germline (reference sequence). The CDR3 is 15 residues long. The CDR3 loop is CASSLDGGSDQPQHF. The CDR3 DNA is TGTGCCAGCAGCTTGGACGGGGGGAGCGATCAGCCCCAGCATTTT. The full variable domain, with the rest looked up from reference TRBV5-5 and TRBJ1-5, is DAGVTQSPTHLIKTRGQQVTLRCSPISGHKSVSWYQQVLGQGPQFIFQYYEKEERGRGNFPDRFSARQFPNYSSELNVNALLLGDSALYLCASSLDGGSDQPQHFGDGTRLSIL.

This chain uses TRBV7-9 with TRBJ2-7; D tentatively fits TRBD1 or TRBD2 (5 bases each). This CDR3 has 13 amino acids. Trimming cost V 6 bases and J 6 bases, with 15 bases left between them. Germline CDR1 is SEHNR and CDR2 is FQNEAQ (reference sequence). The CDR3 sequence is CASRRRDVSEQYF. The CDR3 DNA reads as TGTGCCAGCAGAAGAAGGGACGTCAGCGAGCAGTACTTC. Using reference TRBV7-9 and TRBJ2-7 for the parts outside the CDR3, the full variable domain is DTGVSQNPRHKITKRGQNVTFRCDPISEHNRLYWYRQTLGQGPEFLTYFQNEAQLEKSRLLSDRFSAERPKGSFSTLEIQRTEQGDSAMYLCASRRRDVSEQYFGPGTRLTVT.

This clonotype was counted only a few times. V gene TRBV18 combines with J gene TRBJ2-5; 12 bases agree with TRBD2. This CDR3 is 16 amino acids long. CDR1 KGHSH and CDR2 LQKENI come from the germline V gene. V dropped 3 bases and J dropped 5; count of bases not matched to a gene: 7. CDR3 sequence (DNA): TGTGCCAGCTCACCGGAGGGACTAGCGGGTCGGGAGACCCAGTACTTC. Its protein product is CASSPEGLAGRETQYF.

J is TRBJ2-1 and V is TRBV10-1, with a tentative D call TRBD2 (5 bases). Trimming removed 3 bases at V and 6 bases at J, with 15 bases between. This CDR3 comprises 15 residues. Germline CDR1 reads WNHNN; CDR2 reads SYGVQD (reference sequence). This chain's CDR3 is CASSEIGQAANEQFF. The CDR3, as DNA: TGCGCCAGCAGTGAAATTGGTCAAGCGGCCAATGAGCAGTTCTTC.

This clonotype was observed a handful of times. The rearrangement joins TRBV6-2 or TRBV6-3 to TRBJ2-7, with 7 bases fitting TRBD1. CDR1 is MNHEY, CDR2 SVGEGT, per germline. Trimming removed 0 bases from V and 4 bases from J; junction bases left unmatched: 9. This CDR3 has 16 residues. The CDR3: CASSYSMGQTLYEQYF. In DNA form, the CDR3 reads TGTGCCAGCAGTTACTCGATGGGACAGACCTTATACGAGCAGTACTTC.

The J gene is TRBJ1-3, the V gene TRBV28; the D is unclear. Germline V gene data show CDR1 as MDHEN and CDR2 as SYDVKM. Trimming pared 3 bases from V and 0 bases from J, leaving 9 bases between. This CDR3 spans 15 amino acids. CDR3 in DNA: TGTGCCAGCAGTTTCGCAGGCCTCTCTGGAAACACCATATATTTT. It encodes CASSFAGLSGNTIYF.

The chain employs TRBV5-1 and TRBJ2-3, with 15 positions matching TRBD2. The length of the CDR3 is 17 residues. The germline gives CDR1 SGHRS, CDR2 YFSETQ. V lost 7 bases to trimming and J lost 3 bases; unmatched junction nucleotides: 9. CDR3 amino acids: CASSGTSGGLSTDTQYF. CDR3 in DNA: TGCGCCAGCTCCGGGACTAGCGGGGGGCTTTCAACAGATACGCAGTATTTT.

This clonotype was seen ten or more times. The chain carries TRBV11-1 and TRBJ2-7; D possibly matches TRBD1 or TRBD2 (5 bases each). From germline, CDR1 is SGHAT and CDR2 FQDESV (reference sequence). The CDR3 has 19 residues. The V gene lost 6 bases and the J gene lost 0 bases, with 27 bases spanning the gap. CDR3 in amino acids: CASSIFTTGGPPVSYEQYF. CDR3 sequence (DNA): TGTGCCAGCAGTATCTTCACGACTGGGGGACCTCCGGTCTCCTACGAGCAGTACTTC.

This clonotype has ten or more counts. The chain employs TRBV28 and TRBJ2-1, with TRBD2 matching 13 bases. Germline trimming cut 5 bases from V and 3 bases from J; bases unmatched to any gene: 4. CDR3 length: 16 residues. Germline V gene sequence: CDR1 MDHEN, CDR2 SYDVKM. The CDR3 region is CASSLGTSGVYNEQFF. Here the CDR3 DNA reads TGTGCCAGCAGTCTAGGGACTAGCGGGGTCTACAATGAGCAGTTCTTC.

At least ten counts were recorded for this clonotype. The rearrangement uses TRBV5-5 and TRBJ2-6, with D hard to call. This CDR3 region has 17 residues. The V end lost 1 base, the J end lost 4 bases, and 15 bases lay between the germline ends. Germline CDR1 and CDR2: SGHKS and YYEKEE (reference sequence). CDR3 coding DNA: TGTGCCAGCAGCTTGCTGGTGGGCCCCCCAGGGGCCAACGTCCTGACTTTC. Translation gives CASSLLVGPPGANVLTF.

The CDR3: CASSRSGTGVEQYF. CDR3 bases: TGTGCCAGCAGTCGATCCGGGACAGGGGTCGAGCAGTACTTC. The chain couples TRBV27 to TRBJ2-7, with TRBD1 matching over 10 bases. The ends lost 5 bases at V and 6 bases at J; junction bases unmatched: 7. This CDR3 is 14 amino acids long. Germline lookup yields CDR1 MNHEY and CDR2 SMNVEV (reference sequence).

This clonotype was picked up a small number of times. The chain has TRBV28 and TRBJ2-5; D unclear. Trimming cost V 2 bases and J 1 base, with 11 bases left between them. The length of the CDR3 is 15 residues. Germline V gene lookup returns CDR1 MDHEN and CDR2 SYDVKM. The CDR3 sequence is CASSLARGRQETQYF. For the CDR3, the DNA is TGTGCCAGCAGTTTAGCGCGAGGCCGCCAAGAGACCCAGTACTTC. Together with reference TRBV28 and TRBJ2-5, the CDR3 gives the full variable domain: DVKVTQSSRYLVKRTGEKVFLECVQDMDHENMFWYRQDPGLGLRLIYFSYDVKMKEKGDIPEGYSVSREKKERFSLILESASTNQTSMYLCASSLARGRQETQYFGPGTRLLVL.

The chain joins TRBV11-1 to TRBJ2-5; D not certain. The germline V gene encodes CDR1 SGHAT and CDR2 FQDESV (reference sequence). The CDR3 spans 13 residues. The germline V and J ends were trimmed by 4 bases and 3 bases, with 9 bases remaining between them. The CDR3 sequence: CASSSWQEETQYF. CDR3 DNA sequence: TGTGCCAGCAGCTCCTGGCAAGAAGAGACCCAGTACTTC. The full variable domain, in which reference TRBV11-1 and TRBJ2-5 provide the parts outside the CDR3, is EAEVAQSPRYKITEKSQAVAFWCDPISGHATLYWYRQILGQGPELLVQFQDESVVDDSQLPKDRFSAERLKGVDSTLKIQPAELGDSAMYLCASSSWQEETQYFGPGTRLLVL.